This T cell receptor beta chain derives from a study of type 1 regulatory T cells. Background on the study: This in vitro CD4 product, T-allo10, is enriched for Tr1 cells and alloantigen-specific.

From the reads, TCRdb called clonotypes with MiXCR, one entry per CDR3 protein. The table shows roughly 67,000 distinct CDR3 sequences, with about 69% occurring only once. V was pared by 7 bases and J by 1 base, with 4 bases of the junction left unmatched. Germline CDR1 reads SEHNR; CDR2 reads FQNEAQ (reference sequence). The CDR3 is 14 amino acids. This clonotype is a singleton in its sample. Its antigen is undetermined. The chain couples TRBV7-9 to TRBJ2-1, with 7 bases lining up with TRBD1. The TCR sequence derives from a human donor in good health. The specimen was cultured T cells, either the whole culture or a sorted T cell fraction (not recorded which). Subset indicated: Tr1-enriched cell product generated in vitro against host alloantigens. CDR3 residues: CASTGQESYNEQFF. CDR3 DNA: TGTGCCAGCACAGGACAGGAGTCCTACAATGAGCAGTTCTTC.